This T cell receptor beta chain appears in the sequencing data of a study of cytotoxic CD8 clonotypes in ibrutinib-treated CLL. Study as a whole: IGHV unmutated about 17; relapsed/refractory 10 to 11; treatment-naive more than 14. Overall, some 24 responses were partial and 2 complete; following median 68 months, about 15 patients stayed remitted and around twelve progressed. Notes on the study in general: Under therapy, public clonotypes either contracted or stayed stable, and they were uncommon. Increased clonality at ibrutinib response gave way to a return toward baseline at progression.

The CDR3 extends over 16 amino acids. Deletions cut 0 bases from V and 5 bases from J, with 14 bases between. Germline lookup yields CDR1 MGHRA and CDR2 YSYEKL. About this clone: Antigen: not known.

Produced via immunoSEQ multiplex PCR; TCRdb's table is partial and in-frame only. Of about 50,000 clones in the sample, approximately 82% were seen once. This TCR was sampled from a human donor with chronic lymphocytic leukemia. The rearrangement uses TRBV4-1 and TRBJ1-5, with D tentatively TRBD1 (6 bases). Sequencing was performed on PBMCs, taken after 24 months of ibrutinib treatment. CDR3 coding DNA: TGCGCCAGCAGCCAAGATGGGGCCAGGGGTGATCAGCCCCAGCATTTT. Its protein is CASSQDGARGDQPQHF.